The 3 T cell receptor beta chains reported below all come from one sample, sequenced in a study of blood T cell repertoires in COVID-19. Sequenced by immunoSEQ multiplex PCR; TCRdb stores in-frame clones only, minus some. This table holds about 270,000 clones, 81% found once. The sample consisted of peripheral blood. These receptors were taken from a woman aged 55 to 70 with active or convalescent COVID-19.

This chain links TRBV10-3 with TRBJ1-2, with D hard to call. Germline assignment: CDR1 ENHRY and CDR2 SYGVKD. This CDR3 is 14 amino acids long. Trimming removed 11 bases at V and 1 base at J, with 17 bases between. DNA for the CDR3: TGTGCCGCGTACTCGGGAGTCCGTAACTATGGCTACACCTTC. Translated: CAAYSGVRNYGYTF.

The chain joins TRBV5-1 to TRBJ2-1, with TRBD2 identical over 10 bases. V gave up 1 base and J gave up 2 bases; unmatched junction bases: 0. In germline, CDR1 is SGHRS, CDR2 YFSETQ. This CDR3 has 15 residues. The CDR3 region is CASSLTSGAYNEQFF. Written as DNA, the CDR3 is TGCGCCAGCAGCTTGACTAGCGGGGCCTACAATGAGCAGTTCTTC.

This chain links TRBV4-1 with TRBJ1-1; D gene uncertain. The CDR3 is made up of 12 amino acids. Germline V gene lookup returns CDR1 MGHRA and CDR2 YSYEKL. V was clipped by 0 bases and J by 10 bases, with 9 bases between them. In DNA form, the CDR3 reads TGCGCCAGCAGCCAAGATCAGGTTGGAGCTTTCTTT. Encoded protein: CASSQDQVGAFF.